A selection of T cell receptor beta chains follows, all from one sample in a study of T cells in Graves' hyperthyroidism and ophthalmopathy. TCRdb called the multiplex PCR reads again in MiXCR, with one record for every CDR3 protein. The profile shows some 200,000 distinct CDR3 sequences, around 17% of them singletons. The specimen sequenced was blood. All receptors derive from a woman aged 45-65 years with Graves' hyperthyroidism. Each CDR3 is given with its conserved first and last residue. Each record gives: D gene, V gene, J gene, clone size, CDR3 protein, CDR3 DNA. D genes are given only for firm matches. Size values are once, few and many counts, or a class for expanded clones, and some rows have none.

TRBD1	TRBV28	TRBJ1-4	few	CASRTPGQGSRGEKLFF	TGTGCCAGCAGAACACCGGGACAGGGTAGTAGGGGTGAAAAACTGTTTTTT
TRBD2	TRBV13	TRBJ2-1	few	CASSPPGLGARNEQFF	TGTGCCAGCAGCCCGCCGGGACTAGGGGCCCGTAATGAGCAGTTCTTC
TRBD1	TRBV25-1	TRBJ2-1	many	CASSADRDRYNEQFF	TGTGCCAGCAGTGCAGACCGGGACAGATACAATGAGCAGTTCTTC
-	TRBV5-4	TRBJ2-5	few	CASSRTVETQYF	TGTGCCAGCAGCCGGACAGTAGAGACCCAGTACTTC
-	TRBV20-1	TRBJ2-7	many	CSVNPRYEQYF	TGCAGTGTTAACCCCCGATACGAGCAGTACTTC
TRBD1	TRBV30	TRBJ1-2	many	CALKIRGRDGYTF	TGTGCCTTAAAGATCAGGGGGCGTGATGGCTACACCTTC
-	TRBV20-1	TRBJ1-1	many	CSGDGQTNTEAFF	TGCAGTGGTGATGGTCAGACTAACACTGAAGCTTTCTTT
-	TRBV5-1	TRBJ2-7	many	CASRSDDSTYYEQYF	TGCGCCAGCAGATCAGACGATAGTACTTACTACGAGCAGTACTTC
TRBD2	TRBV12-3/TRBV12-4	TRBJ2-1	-	CASRGGVAGYNEQFF	TGTGCCAGCAGGGGGGGGGTAGCGGGGTACAATGAGCAGTTCTTC
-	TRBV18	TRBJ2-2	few	CASSPRRGSTGELFF	TGTGCCAGCTCACCCCGGAGGGGGTCCACCGGGGAGCTGTTTTTT
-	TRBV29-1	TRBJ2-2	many	CSVELGAGTGELFF	TGCAGCGTTGAACTTGGGGCTGGGACCGGGGAGCTGTTTTTT
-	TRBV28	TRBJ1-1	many	CASSLMVWNTEAFF	TGTGCCAGCAGTTTAATGGTGTGGAACACTGAAGCTTTCTTT
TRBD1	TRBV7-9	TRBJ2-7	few	CAGGQGSLVSPYEQYF	TGTGCCGGAGGACAGGGTTCCCTCGTATCCCCCTACGAGCAGTACTTC
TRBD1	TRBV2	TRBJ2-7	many	CAGYDRDPHEQYF	TGTGCCGGATATGACAGGGACCCTCACGAGCAGTACTTC
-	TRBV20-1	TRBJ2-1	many	CSALRASGESEQFF	TGCAGTGCCCTGAGGGCGTCAGGGGAGTCTGAGCAGTTCTTC
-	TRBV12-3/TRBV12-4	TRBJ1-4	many	CASRLRETANEKLFF	TGTGCCAGCAGGCTCAGGGAAACGGCTAATGAAAAACTGTTTTTT
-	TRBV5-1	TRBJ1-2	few	CASSLAAETCGYTF	TGCGCCAGCAGCTTGGCGGCCGAAACCTGTGGCTACACCTTC
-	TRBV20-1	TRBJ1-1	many	CSAPRTDGAFF	TGCAGTGCACCCCGGACGGACGGAGCTTTCTTT
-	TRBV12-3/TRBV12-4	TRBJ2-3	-	CASSKDSRDTQYF	TGTGCCAGCAGCAAGGACTCAAGGGATACGCAGTATTTT
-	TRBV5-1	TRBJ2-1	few	CASSLLQNSAKSSYNEQFF	TGCGCCAGCAGCTTGCTCCAAAACAGCGCCAAAAGCTCCTACAATGAGCAGTTCTTC
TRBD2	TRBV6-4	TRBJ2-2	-	CASRRDYNTGELFF	TGCGCCAGCAGAAGGGACTACAACACCGGGGAGCTGTTTTTT
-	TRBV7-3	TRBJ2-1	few	CASSLSNRDRQFF	TGTGCCAGCAGCTTATCGAACAGGGACCGGCAGTTCTTC
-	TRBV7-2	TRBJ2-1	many	CASSPPDNEQFF	TGTGCCAGCAGCCCCCCCGACAATGAGCAGTTCTTC
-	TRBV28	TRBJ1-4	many	CASNVGNEKLFF	TGTGCCAGCAACGTCGGGAATGAAAAACTGTTTTTT
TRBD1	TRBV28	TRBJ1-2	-	CASSLVTGQGQLNYGYTF	TGTGCCAGCAGTTTGGTGACCGGACAGGGCCAACTAAACTATGGCTACACCTTC
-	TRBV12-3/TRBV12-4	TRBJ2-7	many	CASSLEYGARVEQYF	TGTGCCAGCAGTTTAGAATACGGGGCGCGTGTCGAGCAGTACTTC
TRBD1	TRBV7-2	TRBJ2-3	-	CASSFSSVRGPDTQYF	TGTGCCAGCAGCTTTAGCTCGGTCAGGGGGCCAGATACGCAGTATTTT
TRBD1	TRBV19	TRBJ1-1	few	CASSNRGLFTEAFF	TGTGCCAGTAGTAACAGGGGGCTCTTCACTGAAGCTTTCTTT
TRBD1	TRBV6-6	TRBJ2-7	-	CASSYLRQGIYEQYF	TGTGCCAGCAGTTACCTACGACAGGGTATCTACGAGCAGTACTTC
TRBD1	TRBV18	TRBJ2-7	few	CASSPQTGQGGEQYF	TGTGCCAGCTCACCACAAACGGGACAGGGGGGCGAGCAGTACTTC
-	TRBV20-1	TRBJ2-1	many	CSARVDGVSYNEQFF	TGCAGTGCAAGGGTGGACGGTGTCTCCTACAATGAGCAGTTCTTC
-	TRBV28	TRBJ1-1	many	CASSLDTNTEAFF	TGCGCCAGCAGCTTGGACACGAACACTGAAGCTTTCTTT
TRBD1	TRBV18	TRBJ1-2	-	CASSTGQGTNYGYTF	TGTGCCAGCTCAACAGGACAGGGGACTAACTATGGCTACACCTTC
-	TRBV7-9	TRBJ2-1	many	CASSPVSYNEQFF	TGTGCCAGCAGCCCGGTCTCCTACAATGAGCAGTTCTTC
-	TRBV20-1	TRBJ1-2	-	CSARDIGSLAYGYTF	TGCAGTGCTAGAGATATCGGCAGTCTAGCATATGGCTACACCTTC
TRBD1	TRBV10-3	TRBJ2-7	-	CAIKGTGGYEQYF	TGTGCCATCAAAGGGACAGGGGGTTACGAGCAGTACTTC
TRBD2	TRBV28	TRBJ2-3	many	CASSFGTSGISTDTQYF	TGTGCCAGCAGTTTCGGGACTAGCGGGATAAGCACAGATACGCAGTATTTT
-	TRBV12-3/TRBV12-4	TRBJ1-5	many	CASSLGEQPQHF	TGTGCCAGCAGTTTGGGTGAGCAGCCCCAGCATTTT
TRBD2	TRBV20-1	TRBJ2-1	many	CSARDRTSGDKDEQFF	TGCAGTGCTAGAGATCGGACTAGCGGAGATAAGGATGAGCAGTTCTTC
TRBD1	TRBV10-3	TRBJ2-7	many	CAITTRQGTDEQYF	TGTGCCATCACCACCCGACAGGGGACAGACGAGCAGTACTTC
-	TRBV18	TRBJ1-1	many	CASSPGQNTEAFF	TGTGCCAGCTCACCAGGGCAGAACACTGAAGCTTTCTTT
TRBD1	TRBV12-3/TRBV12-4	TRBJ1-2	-	CASSFSPTGVGGYTF	TGTGCCAGCAGTTTTTCTCCGACAGGGGTTGGTGGCTACACCTTC
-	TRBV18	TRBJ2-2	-	CASSPPFSTGELFF	TGTGCCAGCTCACCACCGTTTAGCACCGGGGAGCTGTTTTTT
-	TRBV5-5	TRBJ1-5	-	CASSLSGARDGQPQHF	TGTGCCAGCAGCTTATCGGGGGCCCGGGATGGGCAGCCCCAGCATTTT
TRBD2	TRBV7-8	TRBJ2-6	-	CASSLDSFGTSGRVSGANVLTF	TGTGCCAGCAGCTTAGACAGCTTCGGAACTAGCGGGAGAGTAAGTGGGGCCAACGTCCTGACTTTC